The 22 T cell receptor beta chains presented below share a single source sample, sequenced in a study of T cells in Graves' hyperthyroidism and ophthalmopathy. Amplification targeted TCR beta CDR3 regions from RNA transcripts. HTBI primers drove first-round RT-PCR of the TCR CDR3. TCRdb re-called the multiplex PCR reads with MiXCR, one entry per CDR3 protein. Among about 740,000 distinct CDR3 sequences listed, 11% to 15% were seen once. The specimen sequenced was blood. The receptors here all came from a woman aged 18-29 years with Graves' hyperthyroidism.

This clonotype was counted many times. V is TRBV18 and J is TRBJ1-1; 7 nucleotides agree with TRBD1. Germline V gives CDR1 KGHSH, CDR2 LQKENI. There are 15 residues in the CDR3. V lost 2 bases and J lost 4; bases outside the gene matches: 7. CDR3 sequence reads: CASSPNKGAGTEAFF. DNA of the CDR3: TGTGCCAGCTCACCAAATAAGGGGGCGGGCACTGAAGCTTTCTTT.

The V call is TRBV3-1, the J call TRBJ1-5, with D possibly TRBD1 on 5 matching bases. Trimming cost V 1 base and J 7 bases, with 11 bases left between them. Germline CDR1 is LGHDT and CDR2 is YNNKEL (reference sequence). The CDR3 covers 14 residues. The chain's CDR3 is CASSQGGISQPQHF. The DNA of the CDR3 is TGTGCCAGCAGCCAAGGGGGGATATCACAGCCCCAGCATTTT.

This clonotype was detected many times. The V and J genes are TRBV7-2 and TRBJ2-7; TRBD2 agrees at 7 bases. CDR1 SGHTA and CDR2 FQGNSA come from the germline V gene. The V segment lost 3 bases and the J segment 0 bases; nucleotides outside the gene matches: 5. This CDR3 has 15 amino acids. The chain's CDR3 is CASSFGGSLSYEQYF. CDR3 bases: TGTGCCAGCAGCTTTGGCGGGAGCCTCTCCTACGAGCAGTACTTC.

This clonotype appeared many times. This chain joins TRBV12-3 or TRBV12-4 and TRBJ2-3, with a tentative D call TRBD1 (5 bases). The CDR3 covers 14 residues. V lost 6 bases to trimming and J lost 3 bases, with 13 bases between them. CDR3 in amino acids: CASRSSRGTDTQYF. The CDR3 DNA is TGTGCCAGCAGATCGAGTAGGGGTACAGATACGCAGTATTTT.

In this sample, this clonotype turned up many times. The chain uses TRBV20-1 and TRBJ2-1, with TRBD2 identical over 8 bases. The germline CDR1 and CDR2 sequences are DFQATT and SNEGSKA (reference sequence). The CDR3 runs 13 residues. V shed 5 bases and J 4 bases; nucleotides not matched to a gene: 4. The CDR3 nucleotides read TGCAGTGCTTCCAGCGGGGGTTACAATGAGCAGTTCTTC. Translating it yields CSASSGGYNEQFF.

This clonotype was seen many times. The V call is TRBV11-2, the J call TRBJ2-1; TRBD2 is a possible D gene (6 bases). Trimming pared 7 bases from V and 13 bases from J, leaving 23 bases between. Per germline, CDR1 SGHAT and CDR2 FQNNGV. The CDR3 loop spans 14 amino acids. The CDR3 sequence: CASNVLGSQTPQFF. The CDR3 DNA is TGTGCCAGCAACGTTCTCGGGAGTCAGACTCCACAGTTCTTC. Complete variable domain (other parts from reference TRBV11-2 and TRBJ2-1): EAGVAQSPRYKIIEKRQSVAFWCNPISGHATLYWYQQILGQGPKLLIQFQNNGVVDDSQLPKDRFSAERLKGVDSTLKIQPAKLEDSAVYLCASNVLGSQTPQFFGPGTRLTVL.

CDR3 sequence (DNA): TGTGCCAGCAGTGAAGCGCTTTACGGTACCCTCTACGAGCAGTACTTC. Amino acid sequence: CASSEALYGTLYEQYF. This sequence joins TRBV2 and TRBJ2-7; D gene ambiguous. There are 16 residues in the CDR3. V lost 0 bases to trimming and J lost 3 bases, with 15 bases between them. Germline CDR1 and CDR2: SNHLY and FYNNEI.

This sequence joins TRBV2 and TRBJ2-6; maybe TRBD1 (5 bases). The germline V gene has CDR1 SNHLY and CDR2 FYNNEI. The CDR3 has 13 residues. CDR3 sequence: CGGTGSGANVLTF. DNA for the CDR3: TGTGGCGGTACAGGCTCTGGGGCCAACGTCCTGACTTTC.

This clonotype was detected only a few times. The chain couples TRBV7-9 to TRBJ2-2, with D perhaps TRBD2 (6 bases). Trimming stripped 5 bases from V and 6 bases from J, with 16 bases between. Germline V CDR1 and CDR2: SEHNR, FQNEAQ (reference sequence). The CDR3 length is 15 residues. The DNA for the CDR3 is TGTGCCAGCAGCCCCGCACGCGGGGTCGCCGGGGAGCTGTTTTTT. It encodes CASSPARGVAGELFF.

This clonotype has ten or more counts. The chain is built from TRBV7-4 and TRBJ1-5, with 8 bases that match TRBD1. Germline values: CDR1 SGHVT, CDR2 SQSDAQ. The CDR3 is made up of 12 amino acids. V lost 11 bases, J lost 7 bases, and 7 bases stayed unmatched. The CDR3 sequence: CARGQGEQPQHF. The CDR3 DNA reads as TGTGCCCGAGGACAGGGAGAACAGCCCCAGCATTTT.

V usage is TRBV18 and J usage is TRBJ2-5; D unresolved. With 1 base removed from V and 0 bases from J, the gap between germline ends came to 9 bases. Per germline, CDR1 KGHSH and CDR2 LQKENI. The CDR3 covers 15 residues. The CDR3 coding sequence is TGTGCCAGCTCACCACGGCCAGCCGACCAAGAGACCCAGTACTTC. The encoded protein is CASSPRPADQETQYF. Full variable domain (rest looked up from reference TRBV18 and TRBJ2-5): NAGVMQNPRHLVRRRGQEARLRCSPMKGHSHVYWYRQLPEEGLKFMVYLQKENIIDESGMPKERFSAEFPKEGPSILRIQQVVRGDSAAYFCASSPRPADQETQYFGPGTRLLVL.

The chain is built from TRBV10-1 and TRBJ2-7; 10 bases are shared with TRBD2. V gave up 2 bases and J gave up 4 bases; unmatched junction bases: 8. The CDR3 runs to 16 residues. CDR1 and CDR2 from the germline V gene are WNHNN and SYGVQD (reference sequence). Here the CDR3 reads CASSEEEREGRYEQYF. For the CDR3, the DNA is TGCGCCAGCAGTGAGGAGGAGCGGGAGGGCCGGTACGAGCAGTACTTC.

This clonotype has just a few counts. The J gene is TRBJ2-7, the V gene TRBV7-2; D ambiguous. Trimming removed 1 base at V and 1 base at J, with 14 bases between. Germline CDR1 is SGHTA and CDR2 is FQGNSA. There are 16 residues in the CDR3. CDR3 coding DNA: TGTGCCAGCAGCTTAGACTTTGCGGCCGCTTCCTACGAGCAGTACTTC. This encodes CASSLDFAAASYEQYF.

There are many counts of this clonotype. This chain joins TRBV18 and TRBJ1-3; 11 bases map to TRBD1. This CDR3 spans 16 amino acids. Germline V CDR1 and CDR2: KGHSH, LQKENI. J was trimmed by 1 base and V by 4 bases; bases with no gene match: 3. The CDR3, as DNA: TGTGCCAGCTCACGCGGACAGGGGGCTTCTGGAAACACCATATATTTT. Its translation is CASSRGQGASGNTIYF.

There are many counts of this clonotype. The J gene is TRBJ2-1, the V gene TRBV10-3; tentative D call: TRBD1 (6 bases). The V end lost 7 bases, the J end lost 10 bases, and 14 bases lay between the germline ends. Germline CDR1 ENHRY, CDR2 SYGVKD. The CDR3 length is 12 residues. The CDR3 nucleotides read TGTGCCATCATGCAGGGGACGGGAGAGCAGTTCTTC. It yields the protein CAIMQGTGEQFF.

This clonotype was recorded many times. The CDR3 reads CASGPNRLVASILRNYGYTF. Written as DNA, the CDR3 is TGTGCCAGCGGGCCTAATAGGTTGGTCGCATCCATCCTCCGAAACTATGGCTACACCTTC. The chain has TRBV7-2 and TRBJ1-2; D is uncertain. The V end lost 8 bases, the J end lost 2 bases, and 33 bases lay between the germline ends. This CDR3 is 20 amino acids long. CDR1 is SGHTA and CDR2 is FQGNSA in the germline V gene.

This clonotype was found a few times. The chain employs TRBV7-2 and TRBJ1-3, with D uncertain. This CDR3 is 15 amino acids long. The V and J ends lost 1 base and 4 bases respectively, with 11 bases between them. From germline, CDR1 is SGHTA and CDR2 FQGNSA. CDR3 loop: CASSLDRGRGNTIYF. CDR3 bases: TGTGCCAGCAGCTTAGATCGTGGTAGGGGAAACACCATATATTTT.

This clonotype was seen a few times. The chain uses TRBV28 and TRBJ2-2, with 12 bases identical to TRBD2. The CDR3 covers 16 residues. V lost 3 bases and J lost 6; bases outside the gene matches: 5. Germline V gives CDR1 MDHEN, CDR2 SYDVKM. DNA for the CDR3: TGTGCCAGCAGTTTTCTACTAGCGGGGGGACCCGGGGAGCTGTTTTTT. Protein: CASSFLLAGGPGELFF.

The rearrangement joins TRBV28 to TRBJ2-1; tentatively, D is TRBD2 (5 bases). The germline CDR1 and CDR2 sequences are MDHEN and SYDVKM. With 6 bases removed from V and 7 bases from J, the gap between germline ends came to 22 bases. The CDR3 is 16 residues long. This CDR3 is CASSQDSAGRANEQFF. The DNA for the CDR3 is TGTGCCAGCAGCCAAGATTCGGCGGGCCGGGCGAATGAGCAGTTCTTC.

This clonotype was counted ten times or more. The gene calls are TRBV11-3 and TRBJ2-1; D is uncertain. Looked up from germline, CDR1 is SGHNT and CDR2 is YENEEA. V was pared by 0 bases and J by 5 bases, with 2 bases between. The CDR3 has 12 residues. Written as DNA, the CDR3 is TGTGCCAGCAGCTTAGATAACAATGAGCAGTTCTTC. Its protein product is CASSLDNNEQFF.

This clonotype is a singleton in its sample. It may be a read error: a sequence one base away is much more abundant. CDR3 DNA: TGTGCCAGCAGTGCGGCTCACGCATCACCCCTCTACTTT. This encodes CASSAAHASPLYF. The chain recombines TRBV2 with TRBJ1-6; D is undetermined. This CDR3 region has 13 residues. Germline CDR1 SNHLY, CDR2 FYNNEI.

This clonotype turned up a few times. The chain combines TRBV20-1 with TRBJ2-2, with 12 bases fitting TRBD1. The junction had 3 bases not matched to a gene; V was cut back by 3 bases and J by 7 bases. The germline V gene has CDR1 DFQATT and CDR2 SNEGSKA (reference sequence). The CDR3 is 14 residues long. As DNA, the CDR3 is TGCAGTGCTAGCCGGGACAGGGGGCACGGGGAGCTGTTTTTT. Translating gives CSASRDRGHGELFF.